This TCR beta chain was recorded in a study of T cell responses to AZD1222 COVID-19 vaccine (dated by TCRdb to the early 2020s). Regarding the study in general: Because spike-specific TCR depth and breadth did not differ between the two schedules, AZD1222 recipients who got a second dose at roughly 4 weeks were pooled with those who got a second dose at roughly 12 weeks. TCR sequencing was performed for about 250 trial participants, of whom 200 to 220 were given two doses of AZD1222 and around 25 were given two doses of MenACWY control vaccine. Trial participants were enrolled into age subgroups of 18-55, 56-69 and 70-plus years, which contained 148, 28 and 57 TCR-sequenced participants, respectively. What the research found in general, with its limitations: Because no day 14 peak-response samples were available, repertoires were characterized only after the peak T cell response. Conclusions about previously exposed vaccinees were limited because only 5 or 6 AZD1222 recipients were SARS-CoV-2 seropositive at baseline. Most participants were white British and females outnumbered males, and the authors suggested that clonal diversity may have been underestimated. The vaccine-associated CD4 TCRs covered the entire spike protein, and the dominant responses fell in regions 160-218 and 743-854. Nearly half of unique spike-specific TCRs reportedly recognized epitopes outside regions mutated in the B.1.351 and B.1.1.7 variants. In the small 56-69-year group, the increase in depth fell short of significance, most likely because of low power. Spike-specific TCR breadth and depth rose significantly after two AZD1222 doses compared with day 0 and with MenACWY recipients.

What this sample's time point label stands for: baseline before first vaccination. The vaccinee samples were drawn from two UK trials, COV001 and COV002, one of which was a single-blind randomized controlled phase 2/3 trial testing AZD1222 (ChAdOx1 nCoV-19) in healthy adults. For TCRbeta chain sequencing, PBMC samples from trial participants were taken at day 0 and at day 28 after the second dose. The CDR3 regions of human TCRbeta chains were analyzed by immunosequencing. In the original analysis: Repertoire TCRs were matched against a reference library of SARS-CoV-2-specific TCRs generated with the MIRA antigen-specificity platform. Breadth was defined as the fraction of unique TCRs that were SARS-CoV-2-associated. Depth was defined as the fraction of total T cells that were SARS-CoV-2-associated. Using the MIRA data, each spike-specific TCR was assigned both to the spike region to which the TCR was reactive and to a CD4 or CD8 class. Log10-transformed breadth and depth values were compared by one-way ANOVA with Sidak's multiple comparisons tests. TCRdb provides this immuneACCESS table in a form limited to in-frame rearrangements. Some clones are lacking; in checked studies, under half of them reflect an unresolved V gene, and why the rest are absent is not known. That table furnishes V, J and clone size, whereas the DNA furnished D and trimming. Counted in this sample were 60,000 to 75,000 clones; 85% of them appeared once. Around 20% of the sample comes from the top ten.

The germline V gene (reference sequence) supplies CDR1 SEHNR and CDR2 FQNEAQ. Cut back by 2 bases and 4 bases, the V and J ends lie 14 bases apart. The cysteine opens and the phenylalanine closes a CDR3 of 15 amino acids. The read is trimmed to its CDR3 DNA, 45 bases read in frame from base 1. A word on this clone: The antigen it recognizes is unknown. Nothing much larger sits one base from this clone, and base qualities are not available.

Here the sequenced sample was peripheral blood, taken on day 0 of AZD1222 vaccination. The chain uses TRBV7-9 and TRBJ1-2; the D gene is perhaps TRBD1, on 6 matching bases. The source is an adult in good health. The CDR3 region reads CASSLPGRGGYGYTF. The nucleotides are TGTGCCAGCAGCTTACCAGGCAGGGGCGGCTATGGCTACACCTTC.